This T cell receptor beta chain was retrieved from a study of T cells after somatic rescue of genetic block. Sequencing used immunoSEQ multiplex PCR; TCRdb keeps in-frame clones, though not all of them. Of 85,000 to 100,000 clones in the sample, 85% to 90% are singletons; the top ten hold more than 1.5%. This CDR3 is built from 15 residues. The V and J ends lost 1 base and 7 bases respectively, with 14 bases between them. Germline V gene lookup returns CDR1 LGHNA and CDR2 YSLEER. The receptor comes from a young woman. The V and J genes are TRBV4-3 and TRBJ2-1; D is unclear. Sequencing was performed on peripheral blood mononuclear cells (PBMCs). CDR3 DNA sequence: TGCGCCAGCAGCCAAGTCTGGGCCCAAAGTAATGAGCAGTTCTTC. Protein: CASSQVWAQSNEQFF.